This T cell receptor (beta chain) was documented in a study of blood T cell repertoires in COVID-19. Looking at the study overall: Spain, Italy and the United States supplied samples that represented acute and convalescent COVID-19. T cells, B-cell-depleted T cells, or PBMCs provided the cDNA or gDNA that served as material.

Per the study methods: Reference gene primer amplification yielded estimated nucleated cell counts. Here immunoSEQ multiplex PCR was the method, and the copy in TCRdb shows in-frame clones only, minus some. The V and J calls and clone size are taken from that table; D and trimming were inferred from the DNA. This sample yields roughly 240,000 clones, of which 85% are seen a single time; approximately 9.6% belongs to the top ten. Germline CDR1 is MNHNY and CDR2 is SVGAGI (reference sequence). This CDR3 has 13 amino acids. The V gene end was trimmed by 8 bases and the J gene end by 2 bases; junction bases not matched to a gene: 1. The cohort comprised adults aged about 18 to 100 years residing in under 30 US areas.

The clonotype originates from a woman between 45 and 60 years old with acute COVID-19. The chain links TRBV6-6 to TRBJ1-3; 9 bases line up with TRBD1. Material: PBMCs or T cells enriched from blood (not recorded which). This CDR3 is CASRTGAGNTIYF. As DNA, the CDR3 is TGTGCCAGCCGGACAGGGGCTGGAAACACCATATATTTT.